Listed here are 25 T cell receptor beta chains from one sample, sequenced in a study of blood T cell repertoires in COVID-19. The protocol was immunoSEQ multiplex PCR, while the TCRdb copy is restricted to in-frame clones and leaves out a portion. This sample has nearly 80,000 clones; approximately 80% occur once, and the top ten carry approximately 33%. Specimen: peripheral blood. Receptors were obtained from a woman aged 70 to 79 with acute or convalescent COVID-19.

The chain combines TRBV21-1 with TRBJ2-5; the D call TRBD2 from the table was never checked on the DNA. TRBV21-1 is described as a pseudogene. The CDR3 extends over 19 amino acids. Written as DNA, the CDR3 is TGTGCCAGCAGCAATCGTAGGACTAGCGGGAGGGCCCATGGAGAGACCCAGTACTTC. Translated, it gives CASSNRRTSGRAHGETQYF.

This CDR3 reads CATSRRGGTGVQYF. In DNA, the CDR3 is TGTGCCACCAGCAGGAGGGGGGGGACGGGTGTGCAGTACTTC. The chain joins TRBV15 to TRBJ2-7; TRBD2 is a possible D gene (7 bases). Between the trimmed V and J ends, which lost 3 bases and 9 bases, there was a span of 18 bases. This CDR3 is 14 amino acids long. Germline assignment: CDR1 LNHNV and CDR2 YYDKDF (reference sequence).

The chain has TRBV19 and TRBJ1-5, with D possibly TRBD1 on 5 matching bases. V lost 6 bases and J lost 0, with 12 bases in between. The CDR3 contains 15 residues. Germline values: CDR1 LNHDA, CDR2 SQIVND (reference sequence). The CDR3 nucleotides read TGTGCCAGTAGAACAGACAGACTTAGCAATCAGCCCCAGCATTTT. This translates into CASRTDRLSNQPQHF.

This clone has only one observation. V and J are TRBV2 and TRBJ2-7; no clear D gene. CDR3 length: 13 amino acids. The V gene's germline CDR1 is SNHLY and CDR2 FYNNEI. The germline V and J ends were trimmed by 6 bases and 6 bases, with 15 bases remaining between them. Here the CDR3 reads CASSQDWLLEQYF. CDR3 sequence (DNA): TGTGCCAGCAGCCAAGACTGGCTCCTCGAGCAGTACTTC.

This chain uses TRBV11-3 with TRBJ1-1, with D possibly matching TRBD1 (6 bases). Germline V gives CDR1 SGHNT, CDR2 YENEEA. Trimming removed 4 bases from V and 5 bases from J, with 11 bases in between. There are 13 residues in the CDR3. The CDR3 DNA reads TGTGCCAGCAGCTACCACAGGGAGACTGAAGCTTTCTTT. This encodes CASSYHRETEAFF.

The J gene is TRBJ2-1, the V gene TRBV15, with 8 bases that match TRBD2. V lost 0 bases to trimming and J lost 6 bases; unmatched junction nucleotides: 4. This CDR3 is built from 15 residues. The germline V gene encodes CDR1 LNHNV and CDR2 YYDKDF (reference sequence). This CDR3 is CATSRDPGLVNEQFF. The CDR3 DNA sequence: TGTGCCACCAGCAGAGACCCGGGACTAGTCAATGAGCAGTTCTTC.

The V call is TRBV2, the J call TRBJ1-2; no clear D gene. CDR3 length: 13 residues. Trimming removed 2 bases from V and 4 bases from J, with 8 bases in between. Germline V gene lookup returns CDR1 SNHLY and CDR2 FYNNEI. CDR3 coding DNA: TGTGCCAGCAGTGAACAGATCAGCTATGGCTACACCTTC. Translated: CASSEQISYGYTF.

The rearrangement joins TRBV24-1 to TRBJ2-1; 12 bases map to TRBD2. Germline values: CDR1 KGHDR, CDR2 SFDVKD. There are 18 residues in the CDR3. V was pared by 4 bases and J by 7 bases, with 13 bases of the junction left unmatched. This CDR3 is CATSEQSGTSGSGNEQFF. The CDR3 DNA follows: TGTGCCACCAGTGAACAATCCGGGACTAGCGGGTCCGGGAATGAGCAGTTCTTC.

Only one count was recorded for this clone. The rearrangement joins TRBV7-9 to TRBJ2-3, with D possibly TRBD2 on 6 matching bases. Germline CDR1 SEHNR, CDR2 FQNEAQ (reference sequence). Trimming cost V 6 bases and J 0 bases, with 13 bases left between them. This CDR3 region has 15 residues. The CDR3 DNA reads TGTGCCAGCAGGAAGACTAGGCCTAGCACAGATACGCAGTATTTT. Protein sequence: CASRKTRPSTDTQYF.

This clone was seen once. The chain carries TRBV6-5 and TRBJ1-2; possibly TRBD1 for D (5 bases). V gave up 6 bases and J gave up 4 bases, with 9 bases separating them. This CDR3 comprises 12 residues. Germline values: CDR1 MNHEY, CDR2 SVGAGI. CDR3 protein: CASSLDSYGYTF. The CDR3 nucleotides are TGTGCCAGCAGCCTTGACAGCTATGGCTACACCTTC.

J is TRBJ2-7 and V is TRBV15; D is perhaps TRBD2 (5 bases). The CDR3 is 15 residues long. Germline CDR1 reads LNHNV; CDR2 reads YYDKDF (reference sequence). V was cut by 3 bases and J by 7 bases, with 19 bases left in between. The chain's CDR3 is CATSRPLVSSGEQYF. CDR3 DNA sequence: TGTGCCACCAGCAGGCCACTAGTATCATCGGGGGAGCAGTACTTC.

V and J are TRBV30 and TRBJ1-1, with 11 nucleotides matching TRBD1. This CDR3 has 13 residues. The V and J ends lost 3 bases and 5 bases, in that order; junction bases with no gene match: 2. Germline V gene data show CDR1 as GTSNPN and CDR2 as SVGIG (reference sequence). CDR3 sequence (DNA): TGTGCCTGGAGGCGGGACAGGGGGACTGAAGCTTTCTTT. As protein: CAWRRDRGTEAFF.

This clone has only one observation. The chain links TRBV9 to TRBJ2-4; the D is unclear. Germline V gene lookup returns CDR1 SGDLS and CDR2 YYNGEE. The CDR3 loop spans 14 amino acids. The ends were cut back, 3 bases at V and 1 base at J, with 8 bases in the middle. In nucleotides, the CDR3 is TGTGCCAGCAGCGCCAGTAATGCCAAAAACATTCAGTACTTC. As protein: CASSASNAKNIQYF.

The table lists this clone with a few counts. The chain combines TRBV30 with TRBJ1-3, with 9 bases matching TRBD1. Trimming at V came to 3 bases and at J to 2 bases, leaving 8 bases not matched to a gene. This CDR3 is built from 16 residues. CDR1 and CDR2 (germline): GTSNPN, SVGIG (reference sequence). CDR3 DNA: TGTGCCTGGAGACTGGGACAGGGCGTCCCTGGAAACACCATATATTTT. This gives the protein CAWRLGQGVPGNTIYF.

In this sample, this clone turned up once. The CDR3 spells CASSIHTGVRNEQFF. The CDR3 nucleotides are TGTGCCAGTAGTATCCACACAGGAGTGAGGAATGAGCAGTTCTTC. The chain carries TRBV19 and TRBJ2-1, with TRBD1 as a possible D gene (5 bases). The length of the CDR3 is 15 residues. The V end was cut by 3 bases, the J end by 7 bases, with 16 bases between. Germline V gene sequence: CDR1 LNHDA, CDR2 SQIVND (reference sequence).

This clone was counted between two and nine times. The genes are TRBV6-6 and TRBJ2-1, with D uncertain. The CDR3 covers 15 residues. With 9 bases removed from V and 6 bases from J, the gap between germline ends came to 21 bases. CDR1 is MNHNY and CDR2 is SVGAGI in the germline V gene (reference sequence). CDR3 amino acids: CASTLSGGSANEQFF. The CDR3 nucleotides read TGTGCCAGTACCCTTTCGGGTGGATCAGCCAATGAGCAGTTCTTC.

The chain joins TRBV7-2 to TRBJ2-5, with a weak D call TRBD1 (5 bases). The CDR3 length is 12 residues. Trimming shortened V by 4 bases and J by 6 bases, and 9 bases separated the two germline ends. Germline CDR1 reads SGHTA; CDR2 reads FQGNSA. CDR3 sequence (DNA): TGTGCCAGCAGCTCCCAGGACAAGACCCAGTACTTC. It encodes CASSSQDKTQYF.

CDR3 coding DNA: TGTGCCTGGAGTCGACTAGCGGGAGGACCCGACGAGCAGTACTTC. It translates to CAWSRLAGGPDEQYF. The chain employs TRBV30 and TRBJ2-7; 13 bases line up with TRBD2. Per the germline V gene, CDR1 is GTSNPN and CDR2 is SVGIG (reference sequence). The CDR3 has 15 residues. Trimming at V came to 2 bases and at J to 5 bases, leaving 6 bases not matched to a gene.

This chain uses TRBV5-5 with TRBJ2-7; the match to TRBD1 covers 8 bases. The junction had 7 bases not matched to a gene; V was cut back by 2 bases and J by 3 bases. CDR3 size: 15 residues. Germline values: CDR1 SGHKS, CDR2 YYEKEE (reference sequence). The CDR3 DNA is TGTGCCAGCAGCTTCTCGGACAGGGTCGACTACGAGCAGTACTTC. This translates into CASSFSDRVDYEQYF.

This chain connects TRBV2 to TRBJ2-7; TRBD1 agrees at 7 bases. The ends lost 5 bases at V and 6 bases at J; junction bases unmatched: 10. Germline CDR1 is SNHLY and CDR2 is FYNNEI. This CDR3 comprises 14 residues. CDR3 DNA sequence: TGTGCCAGCAGTACAGGGGCCCACTCCGGCGAGCAGTACTTC. Translation: CASSTGAHSGEQYF.

The J gene is TRBJ2-4, the V gene TRBV18, with 12 bases lining up with TRBD2. V was clipped by 7 bases and J by 8 bases; unmatched bases: 3. Germline lookup yields CDR1 KGHSH and CDR2 LQKENI. The CDR3 is made up of 13 amino acids. Here the CDR3 DNA reads TGTGCCAGCTTGCGACTAGCGGGAGACATTCAGTACTTC. It encodes CASLRLAGDIQYF.

The chain employs TRBV5-6 and TRBJ1-5, with D unresolved. The germline V and J ends were trimmed by 2 bases and 0 bases, with 12 bases remaining between them. The CDR3 totals 16 residues. From germline, CDR1 is SGHDT and CDR2 YYEEEE. Written as DNA, the CDR3 is TGTGCCAGCAGCTTATCTCACGGGGTTAGCAATCAGCCCCAGCATTTT. Its protein is CASSLSHGVSNQPQHF.

This sequence joins TRBV7-9 and TRBJ2-7; 9 bases map to TRBD2. This CDR3 has 14 amino acids. Germline-derived CDR1 and CDR2 are SEHNR and FQNEAQ (reference sequence). Losses at the gene ends were 3 bases for V and 7 bases for J; bases not matched to a gene: 7. The CDR3 protein is CASSLGSGSGEQYF. The CDR3, as DNA: TGTGCCAGCAGCTTGGGTAGCGGGAGTGGTGAGCAGTACTTC.

The rearrangement uses TRBV25-1 and TRBJ2-1; D is possibly TRBD1 (5 bases). Germline V gene data show CDR1 as MGHDK and CDR2 as SYGVNS. This CDR3 is built from 14 residues. Between the trimmed V and J ends, which lost 2 bases and 9 bases, there was a span of 14 bases. The CDR3 nucleotides read TGTGCCAGCAGTGAACAGGGTTGGTCCGGTGAGCAGTTCTTC. This sequence encodes CASSEQGWSGEQFF.

The CDR3 spells CASDVSVGANQPQHF. DNA of the CDR3: TGTGCCAGCGATGTCTCGGTGGGGGCGAATCAGCCCCAGCATTTT. This chain uses TRBV2 with TRBJ1-5; D may be TRBD1 (6 bases). V was trimmed by 8 bases and J by 4 bases, leaving 18 bases between them. Germline CDR1 is SNHLY and CDR2 is FYNNEI. This CDR3 contains 15 residues. The variable domain in full, completed from reference TRBV2 and TRBJ1-5, reads EPEVTQTPSHQVTQMGQEVILRCVPISNHLYFYWYRQILGQKVEFLVSFYNNEISEKSEIFDDQFSVERPDGSNFTLKIRSTKLEDSAMYFCASDVSVGANQPQHFGDGTRLSIL.